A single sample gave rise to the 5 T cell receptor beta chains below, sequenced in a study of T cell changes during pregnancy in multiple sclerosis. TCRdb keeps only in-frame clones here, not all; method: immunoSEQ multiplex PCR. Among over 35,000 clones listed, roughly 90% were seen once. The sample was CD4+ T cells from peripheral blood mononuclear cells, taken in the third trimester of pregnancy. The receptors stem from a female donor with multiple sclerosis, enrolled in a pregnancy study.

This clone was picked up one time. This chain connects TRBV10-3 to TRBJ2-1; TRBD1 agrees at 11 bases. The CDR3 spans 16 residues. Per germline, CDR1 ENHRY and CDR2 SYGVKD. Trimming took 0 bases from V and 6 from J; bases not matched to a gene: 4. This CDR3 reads CAISESGQGGPNEQFF. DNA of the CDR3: TGTGCCATCAGTGAGTCGGGACAGGGGGGACCCAATGAGCAGTTCTTC.

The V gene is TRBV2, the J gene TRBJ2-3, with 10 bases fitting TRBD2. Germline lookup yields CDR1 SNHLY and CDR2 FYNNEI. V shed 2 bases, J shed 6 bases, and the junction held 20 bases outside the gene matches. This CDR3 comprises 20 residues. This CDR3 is CASSELGFGMVAGGSDTQYF. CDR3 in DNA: TGTGCCAGCAGTGAATTGGGGTTCGGGATGGTAGCGGGAGGTTCGGATACGCAGTATTTT.

This CDR3 is CASSYRGGGYEQYF. The CDR3 region has the DNA TGTGCCAGCAGCTACCGTGGGGGGGGCTACGAGCAGTACTTC. This sequence joins TRBV14 and TRBJ2-7, with 7 nucleotides matching TRBD2. The germline gives CDR1 SGHDN, CDR2 FVKESK. The CDR3 runs 14 residues. V gave up 5 bases and J gave up 3 bases; unmatched junction bases: 7. The variable domain in full, completed from reference TRBV14 and TRBJ2-7, reads EAGVTQFPSHSVIEKGQTVTLRCDPISGHDNLYWYRRVMGKEIKFLLHFVKESKQDESGMPNNRFLAERTGGTYSTLKVQPAELEDSGVYFCASSYRGGGYEQYFGPGTRLTVT.

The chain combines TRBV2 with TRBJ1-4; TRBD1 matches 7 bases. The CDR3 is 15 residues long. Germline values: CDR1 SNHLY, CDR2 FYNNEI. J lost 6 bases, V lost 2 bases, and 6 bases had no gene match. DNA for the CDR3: TGTGCCAGCAGTGAAAGTTACAGGGGTGATGAAAAACTGTTTTTT. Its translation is CASSESYRGDEKLFF.

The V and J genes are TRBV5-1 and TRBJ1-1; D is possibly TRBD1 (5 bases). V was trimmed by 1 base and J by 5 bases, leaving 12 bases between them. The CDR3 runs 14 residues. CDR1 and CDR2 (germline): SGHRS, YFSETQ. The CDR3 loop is CASSLQGGGTEAFF. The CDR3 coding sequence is TGCGCCAGCAGCTTGCAGGGAGGAGGAACTGAAGCTTTCTTT. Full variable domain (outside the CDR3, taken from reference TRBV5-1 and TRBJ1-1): KAGVTQTPRYLIKTRGQQVTLSCSPISGHRSVSWYQQTPGQGLQFLFEYFSETQRNKGNFPGRFSGRQFSNSRSEMNVSTLELGDSALYLCASSLQGGGTEAFFGQGTRLTVV.